The entry below gives a single T cell receptor beta chain sequence along with its context. CDR1 MNHEY and CDR2 SVGAGI come from the germline V gene. The CDR3 spans 14 residues. V gave up 6 bases and J gave up 2 bases, with 14 bases separating them. Produced via immunoSEQ multiplex PCR; TCRdb's table is partial and in-frame only. The repertoire holds 100,000 to 150,000 clones, with approximately 92% as singletons. The data belong to a study of control samples from healthy donors and cancer patients. The genes are TRBV6-5 and TRBJ2-7; TRBD2 might be the D (6 bases). Sequenced material: PBMCs. This TCR derives from an elderly man with head and neck cancer. The CDR3 nucleotides read TGTGCCAGCAGCCTCGGGACTTCGACCTACGAGCAGTACTTC. Encoded protein: CASSLGTSTYEQYF.